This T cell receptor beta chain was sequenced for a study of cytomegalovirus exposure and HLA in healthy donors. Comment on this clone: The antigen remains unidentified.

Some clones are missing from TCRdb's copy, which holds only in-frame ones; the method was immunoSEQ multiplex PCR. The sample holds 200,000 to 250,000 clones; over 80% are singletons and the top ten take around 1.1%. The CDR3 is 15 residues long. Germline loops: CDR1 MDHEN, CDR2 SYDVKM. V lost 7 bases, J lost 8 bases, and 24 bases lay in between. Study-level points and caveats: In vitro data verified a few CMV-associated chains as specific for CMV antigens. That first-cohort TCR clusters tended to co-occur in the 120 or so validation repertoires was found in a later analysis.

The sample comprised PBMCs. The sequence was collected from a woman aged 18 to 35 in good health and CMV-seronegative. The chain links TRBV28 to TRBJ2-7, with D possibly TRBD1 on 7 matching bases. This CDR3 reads CASTLGGQPVPQQYF. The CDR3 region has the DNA TGTGCCAGCACCCTCGGGGGACAGCCTGTTCCACAGCAGTACTTC. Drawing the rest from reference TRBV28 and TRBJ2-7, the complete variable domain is DVKVTQSSRYLVKRTGEKVFLECVQDMDHENMFWYRQDPGLGLRLIYFSYDVKMKEKGDIPEGYSVSREKKERFSLILESASTNQTSMYLCASTLGGQPVPQQYFGPGTRLTVT.